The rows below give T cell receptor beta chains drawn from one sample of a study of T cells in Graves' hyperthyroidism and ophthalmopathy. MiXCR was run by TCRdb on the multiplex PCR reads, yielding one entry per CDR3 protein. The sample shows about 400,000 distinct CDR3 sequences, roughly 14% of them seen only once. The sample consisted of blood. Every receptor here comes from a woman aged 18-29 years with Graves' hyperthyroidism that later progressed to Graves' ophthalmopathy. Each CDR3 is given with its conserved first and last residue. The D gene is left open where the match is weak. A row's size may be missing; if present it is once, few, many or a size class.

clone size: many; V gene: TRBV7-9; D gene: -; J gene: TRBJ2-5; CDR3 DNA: TGTGCCAGCAGCCAGCCTACTAGTGACGAGACCCAGTACTTC; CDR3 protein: CASSQPTSDETQYF
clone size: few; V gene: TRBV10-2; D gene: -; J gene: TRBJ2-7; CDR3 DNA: TGCGCCGCCAACCAACGAGAGAGCCGTTTCGAGCAGTACTTC; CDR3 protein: CAANQRESRFEQYF
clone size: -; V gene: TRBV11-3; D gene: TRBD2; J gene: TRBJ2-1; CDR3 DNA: TGTGCCAGCAGCTTGCGGGGTAGCGGGAACAGTGAGCAGTTCTTC; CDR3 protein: CASSLRGSGNSEQFF
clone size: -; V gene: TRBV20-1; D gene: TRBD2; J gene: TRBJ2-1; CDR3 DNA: TGCAGTGCCGTGGGACTAGCGGGAGGGGGGCGCCTAAACAATGAGCAGTTCTTC; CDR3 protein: CSAVGLAGGGRLNNEQFF
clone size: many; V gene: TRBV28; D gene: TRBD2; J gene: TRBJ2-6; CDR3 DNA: TGTGCCAGCAGTTTGCATAGCGGGAGTTCTGGGGCCAACGTCCTGACTTTC; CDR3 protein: CASSLHSGSSGANVLTF
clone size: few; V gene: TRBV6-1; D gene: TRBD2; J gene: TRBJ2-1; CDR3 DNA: TGTGCCAGCAGTCCCCGGGGACTAGCGGGGTACTACAATGAGCAGTTCTTC; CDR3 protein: CASSPRGLAGYYNEQFF
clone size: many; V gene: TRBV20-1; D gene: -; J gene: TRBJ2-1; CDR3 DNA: TGCAGTGCTAGACTTATCGGACAGTACTCCTACAATGAGCAGTTCTTC; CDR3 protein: CSARLIGQYSYNEQFF
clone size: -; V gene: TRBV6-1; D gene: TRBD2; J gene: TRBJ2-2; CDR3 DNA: TGTGCCAGCAGTGAGGGACTATCAACCGGGGAGCTGTTTTTT; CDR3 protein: CASSEGLSTGELFF
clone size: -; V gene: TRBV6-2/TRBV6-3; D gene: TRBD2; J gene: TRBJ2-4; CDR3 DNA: TGTGCCAGCAGTTACGAAGCGGGAGGGAGAAAAAACATTCAGTACTTC; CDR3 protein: CASSYEAGGRKNIQYF
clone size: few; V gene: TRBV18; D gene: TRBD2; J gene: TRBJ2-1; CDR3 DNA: TGTGCCAGCTCACCCCGAGAAGGGGACTACTACAATGAGCAGTTCTTC; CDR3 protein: CASSPREGDYYNEQFF
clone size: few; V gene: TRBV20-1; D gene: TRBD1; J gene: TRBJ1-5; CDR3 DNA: TGCAGTGCCCTCATTCTAAGGGACAGGGGGTCCGCTCAGCCCCAGCATTTT; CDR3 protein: CSALILRDRGSAQPQHF
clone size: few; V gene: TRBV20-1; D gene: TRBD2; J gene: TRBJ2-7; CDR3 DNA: TGCAGTGCTAGACCCCTCGCCGGGAGGGCCCCCTACGAGCAGTACTTC; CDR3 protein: CSARPLAGRAPYEQYF
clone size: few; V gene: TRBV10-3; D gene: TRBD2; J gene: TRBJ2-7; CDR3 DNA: TGTGCCATCAGTGAGGGTACTAGCGGGGCCAAGCAGTACTTC; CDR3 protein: CAISEGTSGAKQYF
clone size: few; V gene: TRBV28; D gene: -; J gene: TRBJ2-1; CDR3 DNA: TGTGCCAGCAGTTTAGGCTCCCGAAGAGACAATGAGCAGTTCTTC; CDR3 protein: CASSLGSRRDNEQFF